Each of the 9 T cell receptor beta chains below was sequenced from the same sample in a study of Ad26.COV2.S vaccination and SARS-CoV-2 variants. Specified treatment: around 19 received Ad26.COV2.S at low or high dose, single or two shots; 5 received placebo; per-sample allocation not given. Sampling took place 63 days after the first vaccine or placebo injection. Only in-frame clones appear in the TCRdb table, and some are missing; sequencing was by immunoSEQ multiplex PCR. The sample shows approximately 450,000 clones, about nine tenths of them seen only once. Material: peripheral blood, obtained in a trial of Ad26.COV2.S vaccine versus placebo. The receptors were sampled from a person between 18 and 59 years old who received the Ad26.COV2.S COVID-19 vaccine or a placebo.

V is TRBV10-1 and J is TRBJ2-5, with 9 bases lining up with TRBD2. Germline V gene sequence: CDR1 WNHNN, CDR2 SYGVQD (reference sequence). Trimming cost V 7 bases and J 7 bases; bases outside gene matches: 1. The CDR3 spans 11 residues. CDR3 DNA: TGCGCCAGCACAGCGGGGGGGACCCAGTACTTC. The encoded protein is CASTAGGTQYF.

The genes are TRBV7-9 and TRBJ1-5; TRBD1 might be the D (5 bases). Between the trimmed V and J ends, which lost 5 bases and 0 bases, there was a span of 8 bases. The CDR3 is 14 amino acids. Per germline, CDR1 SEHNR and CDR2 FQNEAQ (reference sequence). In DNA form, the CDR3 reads TGTGCCAGCAGCCCTGGACATAGCAATCAGCCCCAGCATTTT. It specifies CASSPGHSNQPQHF.

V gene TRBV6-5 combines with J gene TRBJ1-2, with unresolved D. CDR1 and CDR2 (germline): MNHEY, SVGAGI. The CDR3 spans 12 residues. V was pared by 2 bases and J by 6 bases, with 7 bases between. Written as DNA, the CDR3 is TGTGCCAGCAGTTACGGCCAAGATGGCTACACCTTC. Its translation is CASSYGQDGYTF.

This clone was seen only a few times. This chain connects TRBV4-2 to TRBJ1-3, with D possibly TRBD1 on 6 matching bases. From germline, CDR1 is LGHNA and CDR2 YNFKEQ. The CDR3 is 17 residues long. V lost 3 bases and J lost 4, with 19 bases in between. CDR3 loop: CASSHRGDTGPGNTIYF. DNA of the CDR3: TGTGCCAGCAGCCACAGAGGGGACACCGGCCCAGGAAACACCATATATTTT.

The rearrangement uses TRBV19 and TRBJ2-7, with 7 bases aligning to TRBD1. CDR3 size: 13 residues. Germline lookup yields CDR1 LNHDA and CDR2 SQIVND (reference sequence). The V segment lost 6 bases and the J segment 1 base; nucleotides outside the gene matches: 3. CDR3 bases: TGTGCCAGTAGCAGGGGGATATCCTACGAGCAGTACTTC. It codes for CASSRGISYEQYF.

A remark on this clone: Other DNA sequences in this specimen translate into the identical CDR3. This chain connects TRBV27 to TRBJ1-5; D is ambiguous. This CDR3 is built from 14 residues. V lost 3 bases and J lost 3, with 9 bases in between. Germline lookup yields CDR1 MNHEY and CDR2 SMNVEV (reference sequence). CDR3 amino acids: CASSLGGSNQPQHF. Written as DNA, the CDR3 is TGTGCCAGCAGTTTGGGAGGATCCAATCAGCCCCAGCATTTT.

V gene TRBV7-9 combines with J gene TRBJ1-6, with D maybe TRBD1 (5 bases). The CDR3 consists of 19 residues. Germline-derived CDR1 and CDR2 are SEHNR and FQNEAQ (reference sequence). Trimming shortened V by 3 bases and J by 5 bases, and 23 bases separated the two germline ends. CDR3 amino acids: CASSLASVGALGDNSPLHF. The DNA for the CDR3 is TGTGCCAGCAGCTTGGCATCGGTAGGGGCCTTGGGGGATAATTCACCCCTCCACTTT. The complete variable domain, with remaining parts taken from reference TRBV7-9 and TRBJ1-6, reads DTGVSQNPRHKITKRGQNVTFRCDPISEHNRLYWYRQTLGQGPEFLTYFQNEAQLEKSRLLSDRFSAERPKGSFSTLEIQRTEQGDSAMYLCASSLASVGALGDNSPLHFGNGTRLTVT.

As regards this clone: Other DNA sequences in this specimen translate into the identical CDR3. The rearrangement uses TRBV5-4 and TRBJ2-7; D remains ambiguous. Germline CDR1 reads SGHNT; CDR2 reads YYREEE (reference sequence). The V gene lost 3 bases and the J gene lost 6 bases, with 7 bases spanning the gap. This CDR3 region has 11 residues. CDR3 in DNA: TGTGCCAGCAGCTCGTCGGGCGAGCAGTACTTC. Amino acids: CASSSSGEQYF.

CDR3 sequence reads: CASSWSGRSATDTQYF. For the CDR3, the DNA is TGTGCCAGCAGCTGGAGCGGGAGGTCGGCCACAGATACGCAGTATTTT. This rearrangement joins TRBV5-4 to TRBJ2-3; 9 nucleotides agree with TRBD2. V gave up 3 bases and J gave up 2 bases; unmatched junction bases: 7. CDR1 SGHNT and CDR2 YYREEE come from the germline V gene (reference sequence). The CDR3 loop spans 16 amino acids.